This TCR beta chain was recovered during a study of breast tumors, draining lymph nodes, adjacent tissues. Overall study results and limits: Data only fit, rather than demonstrated, lymph node origin of most tumor T cells. Most tumor T cells seemingly derive from lymph node, then expand in tumor. Compared with lymph nodes, tumors were less diverse; compared with nontumor tissue, more.

This clonotype was detected ten times or more. The antigen remains undetermined. Germline V gene sequence: CDR1 LNHDA, CDR2 SQIVND (reference sequence). V lost 2 bases to trimming and J lost 3 bases, with 8 bases between them. The CDR3 is made up of 14 amino acids. MiXCR was run by TCRdb on the multiplex PCR reads, yielding one entry per CDR3 protein. Altogether 26,000 or so distinct CDR3 sequences are present, about 24% being singletons, with the ten largest covering roughly 13%. This TCR derives from a female donor with breast cancer. Some clones in this sample may be carry-over from other donors' samples. The chain joins TRBV19 to TRBJ2-1; D uncertain. Sequencing was performed on breast tumor tissue. DNA for the CDR3: TGTGCCAGTAGTATACCAGAACTCTACAATGAGCAGTTCTTC. This gives the protein CASSIPELYNEQFF.